This T cell receptor beta chain was recorded in a study of blood T cell repertoires in COVID-19. Study-level information: Some COVID-19 samples were acute and others convalescent; all came from the United States, Italy and Spain. Nucleic acid was either cDNA or gDNA, and it came from T cells, B-cell-depleted T cells, or PBMCs.

The authors' processing: Reference gene primer amplification gave estimated nucleated cell counts. Sequencing was performed with immunoSEQ multiplex PCR; in TCRdb, only in-frame clones are kept and a portion is missing. That table gives V, J and clone size, and the DNA gave D and trimming. The sample lists 150,000 to 160,000 clones, more than 80% occurring once. The length of the CDR3 is 17 residues. V lost 1 base, J lost 2 bases, and 7 bases stayed unmatched. Germline lookup yields CDR1 LGHNA and CDR2 YNFKEQ. V gene TRBV4-2 combines with J gene TRBJ2-5; 10 bases line up with TRBD2. The sample consisted of peripheral blood. The sequence was collected from a man between 50 and 59 years old with acute or convalescent COVID-19. CDR3 DNA sequence: TGTGCCAGCAGCCAAGTGGTAGCGGGGGGCCTACAAGAGACCCAGTACTTC. Protein sequence: CASSQVVAGGLQETQYF.